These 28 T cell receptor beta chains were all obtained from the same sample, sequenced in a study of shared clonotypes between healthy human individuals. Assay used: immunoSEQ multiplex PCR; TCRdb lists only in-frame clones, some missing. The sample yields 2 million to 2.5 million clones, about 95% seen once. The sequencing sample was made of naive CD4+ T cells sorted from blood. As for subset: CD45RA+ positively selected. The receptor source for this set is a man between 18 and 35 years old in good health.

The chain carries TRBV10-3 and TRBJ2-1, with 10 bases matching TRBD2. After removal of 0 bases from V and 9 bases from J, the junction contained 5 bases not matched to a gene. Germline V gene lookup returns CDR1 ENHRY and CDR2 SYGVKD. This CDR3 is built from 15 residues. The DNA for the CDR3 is TGTGCCATCAGTGAGTCTAGCGGGAGGAGTGGTGAGCAGTTCTTC. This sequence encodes CAISESSGRSGEQFF.

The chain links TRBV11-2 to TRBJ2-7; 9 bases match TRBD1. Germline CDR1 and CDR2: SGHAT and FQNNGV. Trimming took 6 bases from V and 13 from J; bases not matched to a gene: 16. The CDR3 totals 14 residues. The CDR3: CASSPGTGTPSVYF. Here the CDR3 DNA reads TGTGCCAGCAGTCCCGGGACAGGGACCCCCTCGGTTTACTTC.

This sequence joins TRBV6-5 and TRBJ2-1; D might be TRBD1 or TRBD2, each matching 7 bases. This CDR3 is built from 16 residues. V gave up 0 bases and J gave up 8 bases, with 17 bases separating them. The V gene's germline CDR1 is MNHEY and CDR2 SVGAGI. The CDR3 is CASSYSRGGGQDEQFF. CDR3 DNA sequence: TGTGCCAGCAGTTACTCCCGCGGGGGAGGACAGGATGAGCAGTTCTTC.

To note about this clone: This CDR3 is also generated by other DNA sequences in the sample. DNA of the CDR3: TGTGCCAGCTCACCCCGACAGGGGAGCTCCTACGAGCAGTACTTC. Residues: CASSPRQGSSYEQYF. This chain joins TRBV18 and TRBJ2-7; 8 bases fit TRBD1. Germline assignment: CDR1 KGHSH and CDR2 LQKENI. The ends lost 3 bases at V and 0 bases at J; junction bases unmatched: 4. This CDR3 spans 15 amino acids.

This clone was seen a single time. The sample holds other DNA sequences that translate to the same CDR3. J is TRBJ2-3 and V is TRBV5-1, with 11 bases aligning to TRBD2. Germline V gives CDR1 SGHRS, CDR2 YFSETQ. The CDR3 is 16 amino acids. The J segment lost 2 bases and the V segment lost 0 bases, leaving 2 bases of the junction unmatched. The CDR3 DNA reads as TGCGCCAGCAGCTTGGGACTAGCGGGAAACACAGATACGCAGTATTTT. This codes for CASSLGLAGNTDTQYF.

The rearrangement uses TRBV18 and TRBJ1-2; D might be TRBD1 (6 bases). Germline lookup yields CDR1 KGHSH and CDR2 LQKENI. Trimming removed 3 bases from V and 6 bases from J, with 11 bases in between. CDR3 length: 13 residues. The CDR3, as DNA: TGTGCCAGCTCACCCGGGACAACGAATGGCTACACCTTC. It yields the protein CASSPGTTNGYTF.

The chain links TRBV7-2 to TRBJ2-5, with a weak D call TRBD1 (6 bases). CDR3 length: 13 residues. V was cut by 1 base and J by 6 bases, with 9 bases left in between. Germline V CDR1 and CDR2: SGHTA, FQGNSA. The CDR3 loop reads CASSLGGQQTQYF. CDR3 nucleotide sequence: TGTGCCAGCAGCTTAGGGGGGCAGCAGACCCAGTACTTC.

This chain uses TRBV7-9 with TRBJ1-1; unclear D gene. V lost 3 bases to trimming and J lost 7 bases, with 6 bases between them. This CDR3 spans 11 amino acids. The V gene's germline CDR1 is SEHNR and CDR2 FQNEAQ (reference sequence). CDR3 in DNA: TGTGCCAGCAGCTTGGGCCATGAAGCTTTCTTT. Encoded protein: CASSLGHEAFF.

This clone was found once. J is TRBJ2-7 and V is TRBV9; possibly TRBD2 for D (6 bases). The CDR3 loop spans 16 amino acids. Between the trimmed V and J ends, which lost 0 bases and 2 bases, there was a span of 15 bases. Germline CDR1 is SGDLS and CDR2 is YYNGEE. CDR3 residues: CASSVGWVWEAYEQYF. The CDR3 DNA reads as TGTGCCAGCAGCGTAGGTTGGGTTTGGGAGGCCTACGAGCAGTACTTC.

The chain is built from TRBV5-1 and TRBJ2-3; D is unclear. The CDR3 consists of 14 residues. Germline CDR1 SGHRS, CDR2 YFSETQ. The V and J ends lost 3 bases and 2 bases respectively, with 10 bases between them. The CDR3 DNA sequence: TGCGCCAGCAGCTCTCAAACGACCACAGATACGCAGTATTTT. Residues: CASSSQTTTDTQYF.

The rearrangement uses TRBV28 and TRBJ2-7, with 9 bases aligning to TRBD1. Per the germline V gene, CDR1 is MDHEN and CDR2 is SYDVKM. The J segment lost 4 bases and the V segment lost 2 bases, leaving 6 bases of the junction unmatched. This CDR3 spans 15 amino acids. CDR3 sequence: CASSLGGQGKYEQYF. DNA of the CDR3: TGTGCCAGCAGTTTAGGGGGACAGGGAAAGTACGAGCAGTACTTC. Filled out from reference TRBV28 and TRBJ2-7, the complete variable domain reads DVKVTQSSRYLVKRTGEKVFLECVQDMDHENMFWYRQDPGLGLRLIYFSYDVKMKEKGDIPEGYSVSREKKERFSLILESASTNQTSMYLCASSLGGQGKYEQYFGPGTRLTVT.

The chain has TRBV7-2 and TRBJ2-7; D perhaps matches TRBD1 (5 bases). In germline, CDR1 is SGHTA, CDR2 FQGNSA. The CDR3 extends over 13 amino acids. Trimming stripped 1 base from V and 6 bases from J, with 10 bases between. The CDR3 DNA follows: TGTGCCAGCAGCTTAGTAAAAGGGGCCGAGCAGTACTTC. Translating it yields CASSLVKGAEQYF.

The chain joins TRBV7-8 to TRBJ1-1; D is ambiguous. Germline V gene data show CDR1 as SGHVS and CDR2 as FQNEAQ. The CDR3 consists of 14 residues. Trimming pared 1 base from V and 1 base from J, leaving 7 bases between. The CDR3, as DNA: TGTGCCAGCAGCTTAGAGGGCGGGAACACTGAAGCTTTCTTT. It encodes CASSLEGGNTEAFF.

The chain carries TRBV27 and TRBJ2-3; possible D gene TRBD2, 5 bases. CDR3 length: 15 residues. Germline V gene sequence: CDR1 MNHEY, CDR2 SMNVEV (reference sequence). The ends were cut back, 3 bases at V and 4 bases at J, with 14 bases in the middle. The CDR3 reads CASSFPGTSPDTQYF. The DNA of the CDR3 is TGTGCCAGCAGTTTTCCAGGAACTAGTCCAGATACGCAGTATTTT.

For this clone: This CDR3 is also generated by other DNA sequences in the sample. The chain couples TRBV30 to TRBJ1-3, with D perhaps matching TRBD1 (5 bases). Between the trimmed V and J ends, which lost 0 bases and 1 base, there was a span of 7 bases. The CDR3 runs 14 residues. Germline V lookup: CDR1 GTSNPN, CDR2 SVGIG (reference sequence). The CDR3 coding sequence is TGTGCCTGGAGTGTTGCAGGGTCTGGAAACACCATATATTTT. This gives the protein CAWSVAGSGNTIYF.

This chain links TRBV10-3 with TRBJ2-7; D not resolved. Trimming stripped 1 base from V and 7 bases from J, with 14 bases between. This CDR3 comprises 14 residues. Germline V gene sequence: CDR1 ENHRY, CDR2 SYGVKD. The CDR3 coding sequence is TGTGCCATCAGTGAGTTAGGCCAGAACATAGAGCAGTACTTC. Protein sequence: CAISELGQNIEQYF.

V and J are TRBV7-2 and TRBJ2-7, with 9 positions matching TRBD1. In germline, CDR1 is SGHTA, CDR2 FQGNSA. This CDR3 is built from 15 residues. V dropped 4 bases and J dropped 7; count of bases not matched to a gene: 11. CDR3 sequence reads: CASSYRDRASLEQYF. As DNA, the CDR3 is TGTGCCAGCAGCTACCGGGACAGGGCATCACTTGAGCAGTACTTC.

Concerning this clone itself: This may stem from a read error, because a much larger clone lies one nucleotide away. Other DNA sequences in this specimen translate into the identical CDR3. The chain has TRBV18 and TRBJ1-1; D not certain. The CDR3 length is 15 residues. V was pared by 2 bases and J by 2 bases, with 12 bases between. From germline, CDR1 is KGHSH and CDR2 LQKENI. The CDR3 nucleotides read TGTGCCAGCTCACCAGATCGAGCACACAACACTGAAGCTTTCTTT. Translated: CASSPDRAHNTEAFF.

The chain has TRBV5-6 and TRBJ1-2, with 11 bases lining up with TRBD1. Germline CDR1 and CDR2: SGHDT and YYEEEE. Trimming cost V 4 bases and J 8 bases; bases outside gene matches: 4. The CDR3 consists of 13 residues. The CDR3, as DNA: TGTGCCAGCAGCCGGACAGGGGGCGAGGGCTACACCTTC. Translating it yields CASSRTGGEGYTF.

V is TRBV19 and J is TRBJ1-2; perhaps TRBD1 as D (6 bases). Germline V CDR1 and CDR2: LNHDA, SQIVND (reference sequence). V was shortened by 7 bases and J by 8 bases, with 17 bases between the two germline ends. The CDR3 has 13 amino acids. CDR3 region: CASTPRGARGYTF. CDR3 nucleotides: TGTGCCAGTACCCCAAGGGGGGCAAGAGGCTACACCTTC.

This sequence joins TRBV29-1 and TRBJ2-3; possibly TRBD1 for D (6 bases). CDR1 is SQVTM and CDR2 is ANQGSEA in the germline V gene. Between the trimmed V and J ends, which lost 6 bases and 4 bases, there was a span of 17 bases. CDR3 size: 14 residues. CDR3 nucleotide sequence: TGCAGCGTCAAACCCGGGACAATCTCAGATACGCAGTATTTT. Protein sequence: CSVKPGTISDTQYF.

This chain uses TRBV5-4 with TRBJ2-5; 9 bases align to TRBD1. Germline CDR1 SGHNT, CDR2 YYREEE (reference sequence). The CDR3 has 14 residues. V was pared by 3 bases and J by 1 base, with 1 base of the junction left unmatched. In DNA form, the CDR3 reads TGTGCCAGCAGCTGGACAGGGGCCCAAGAGACCCAGTACTTC. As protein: CASSWTGAQETQYF.

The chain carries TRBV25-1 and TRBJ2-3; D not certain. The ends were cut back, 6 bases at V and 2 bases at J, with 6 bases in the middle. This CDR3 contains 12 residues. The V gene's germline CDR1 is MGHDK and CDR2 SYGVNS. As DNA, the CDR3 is TGTGCCAGCAGGGGGATCACAGATACGCAGTATTTT. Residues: CASRGITDTQYF. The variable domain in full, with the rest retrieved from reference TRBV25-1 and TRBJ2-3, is EADIYQTPRYLVIGTGKKITLECSQTMGHDKMYWYQQDPGMELHLIHYSYGVNSTEKGDLSSESTVSRIRTEHFPLTLESARPSHTSQYLCASRGITDTQYFGPGTRLTVL.

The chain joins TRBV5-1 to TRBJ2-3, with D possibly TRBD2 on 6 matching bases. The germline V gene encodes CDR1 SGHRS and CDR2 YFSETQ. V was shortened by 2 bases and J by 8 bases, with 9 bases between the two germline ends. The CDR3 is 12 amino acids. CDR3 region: CASSLKEGTQYF. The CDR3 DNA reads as TGCGCCAGCAGCTTAAAGGAGGGTACGCAGTATTTT.

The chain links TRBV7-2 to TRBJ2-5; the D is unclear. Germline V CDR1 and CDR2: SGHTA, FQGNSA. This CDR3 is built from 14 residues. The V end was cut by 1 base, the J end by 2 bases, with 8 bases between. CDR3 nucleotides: TGTGCCAGCAGCTTAGAAGCCGGGCAAGAGACCCAGTACTTC. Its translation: CASSLEAGQETQYF. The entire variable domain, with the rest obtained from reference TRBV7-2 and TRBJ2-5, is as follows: GAGVSQSPSNKVTEKGKDVELRCDPISGHTALYWYRQSLGQGLEFLIYFQGNSAPDKSGLPSDRFSAERTGGSVSTLTIQRTQQEDSAVYLCASSLEAGQETQYFGPGTRLLVL.

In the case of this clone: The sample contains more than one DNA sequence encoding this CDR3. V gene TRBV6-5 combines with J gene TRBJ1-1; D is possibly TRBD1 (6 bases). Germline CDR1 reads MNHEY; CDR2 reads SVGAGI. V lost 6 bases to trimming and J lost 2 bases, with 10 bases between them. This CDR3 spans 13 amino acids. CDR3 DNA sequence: TGTGCCAGCAGCCGGGACAAAAACACTGAAGCTTTCTTT. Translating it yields CASSRDKNTEAFF.

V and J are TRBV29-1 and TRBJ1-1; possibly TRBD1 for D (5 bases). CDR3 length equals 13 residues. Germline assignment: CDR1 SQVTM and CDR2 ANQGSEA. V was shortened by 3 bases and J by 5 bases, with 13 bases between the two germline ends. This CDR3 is CSVDGLGETEAFF. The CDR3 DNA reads TGCAGCGTTGATGGTTTGGGGGAAACTGAAGCTTTCTTT.

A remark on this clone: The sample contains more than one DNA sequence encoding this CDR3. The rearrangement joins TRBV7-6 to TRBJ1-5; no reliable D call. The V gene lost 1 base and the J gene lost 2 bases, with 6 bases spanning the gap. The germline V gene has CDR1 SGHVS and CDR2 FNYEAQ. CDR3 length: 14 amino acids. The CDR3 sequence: CASSLGGGNQPQHF. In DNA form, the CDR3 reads TGTGCCAGCAGCTTAGGAGGTGGCAATCAGCCCCAGCATTTT.